This TCR beta chain was retrieved from a study of T cells in tumors after PD-1 blockade. Turning to the study itself: Patients received pembrolizumab 200 mg every 3 weeks or cemiplimab 350 mg every 2 weeks. A subset received ongoing vismodegib 150 mg daily alongside anti-PD-1 therapy. Tumor samples averaged almost 27,000 templates (range roughly 500-99,264) and 6,041 unique clonotypes. Study results and limitations: Peripheral recruitment is suggested, as some novel exhausted tumor clones were in pre-treatment blood.

Clones were sequenced by immunoSEQ multiplex PCR, and TCRdb holds only the in-frame ones, with some missing. The table lists 6,500 to 9,500 clones, approximately 67% of them singletons. A note on this clone: The antigen is undetermined.

The germline V gene encodes CDR1 SGHTA and CDR2 FQGNSA. Trimming cost V 0 bases and J 7 bases, with 10 bases left between them. CDR3 length: 13 residues. The TCR originated in a human donor with basal cell carcinoma. The specimen was tumor tissue, collected after anti-PD-1 treatment. The chain is built from TRBV7-2 and TRBJ2-7; tentatively, D is TRBD1 or TRBD2 (5 bases each). The CDR3 DNA sequence: TGTGCCAGCAGCTTAGCGCAGAGGGGTGAGCAGTACTTC. This translates into CASSLAQRGEQYF.